This T cell receptor (beta chain) was obtained from a study of graft-versus-host responses after intestinal transplantation. Broader study findings: There were GvH clones found in recipient marrow, and some of them appeared first in ileum or blood. Graft-donor T cell macrochimerism in patients accompanied high graft-versus-host to host-versus-graft clonal ratios in allografts.

The J segment lost 7 bases and the V segment lost 4 bases, leaving 10 bases of the junction unmatched. This CDR3 contains 16 residues. Germline V lookup: CDR1 SGHAT, CDR2 FQNNGV. Profiling relied on immunoSEQ multiplex PCR, and the TCRdb table lists in-frame clones only, not all of them. The sample includes tens of thousands of clones, around 94% of them seen just once. Details on this clone: Antigen specificity is unknown.

The chain combines TRBV11-2 with TRBJ1-6; 7 bases line up with TRBD1. This sequence was found in a human patient who received an intestinal transplant, so some T cells may come from the graft donor. This specimen was PBMCs, taken 156 days after intestinal transplant. CDR3 sequence reads: CASSSPPGQLNSPLHF. The CDR3, as DNA: TGTGCCAGCAGCTCTCCCCCGGGACAGCTAAATTCACCCCTCCACTTT.